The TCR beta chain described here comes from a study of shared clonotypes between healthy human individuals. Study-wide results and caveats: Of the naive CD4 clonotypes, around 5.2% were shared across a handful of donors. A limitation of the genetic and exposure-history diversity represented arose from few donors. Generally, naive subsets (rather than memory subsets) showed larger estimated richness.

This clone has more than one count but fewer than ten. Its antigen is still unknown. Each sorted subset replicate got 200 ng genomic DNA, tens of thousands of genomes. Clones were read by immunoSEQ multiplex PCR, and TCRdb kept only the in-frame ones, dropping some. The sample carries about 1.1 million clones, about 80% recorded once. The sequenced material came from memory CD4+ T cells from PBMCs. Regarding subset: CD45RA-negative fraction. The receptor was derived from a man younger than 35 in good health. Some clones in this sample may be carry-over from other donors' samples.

The DNA for the CDR3 is TGTGCCAGCAGTTACTCGATAGGGGGCGAAGCTTTCTTT. Amino acids: CASSYSIGGEAFF. The chain links TRBV6-5 to TRBJ1-1; 7 bases are shared with TRBD1. Germline CDR1 and CDR2: MNHEY and SVGAGI. This CDR3 is 13 amino acids long. With 0 bases clipped from V and 8 bases from J, the junction kept 3 bases outside the gene matches.